This T cell receptor beta chain was recovered during a study of blood T cell repertoires in COVID-19. Study details: COVID-19 samples, acute and convalescent, were from the United States, Italy and Spain.

Original methodology: Quantification of nucleated cells was approximated via reference gene primer amplification. Generated by immunoSEQ multiplex PCR, the TCRdb table keeps only in-frame clones and is missing some. V, J and clone size are those of that table, while D and trimming were read from the DNA. The sample records 200,000 to 250,000 clones, roughly 90% being singletons. Clinical histories supplied by participants themselves formed the basis of cohort assignment. This CDR3 is built from 15 residues. V was cut by 3 bases and J by 8 bases, with 16 bases left in between. Germline values: CDR1 MRHNA, CDR2 SNTAGT.

The V call is TRBV6-4, the J call TRBJ1-4; no definite D call. The source is a woman aged 25 to 39 with acute COVID-19. The sequenced sample was PBMCs or T cells enriched from blood (not recorded which). In nucleotides, the CDR3 is TGTGCCAGCAGTGAGGCTCCAGGAGGAGGAGAAAAACTGTTTTTT. This codes for CASSEAPGGGEKLFF.